Listed below are T cell receptor beta chains from one sample, sequenced in a study of metastatic and nonmetastatic thyroid tumors. TCRdb re-called the PCR reads with MiXCR. The data show some 55,000 clones, 25% to 30% seen once. Specimen: blood. The receptors originated from a female donor with papillary thyroid cancer or a benign thyroid nodule (not recorded which). Some clones in this sample may be carry-over from other donors' samples. Each CDR3 is given with its conserved first and last residue. A D gene is named only where the DNA matches it firmly. Rows give clone size only sometimes, using once, few, many, or a class for an expanded clone.

j_call | v_call | d_call | clone_size | cdr3_aa | cdr3_nt
TRBJ1-1 | TRBV28 | . | few | CASSLFGGGSGTEAFF | TGTGCCAGCAGTTTATTTGGGGGGGGCTCCGGGACTGAAGCTTTCTTT
TRBJ2-7 | TRBV12-3/TRBV12-4 | . | . | CASSWSSYEQYF | TGTGCCAGCAGTTGGAGCTCCTACGAGCAGTACTTC
TRBJ2-7 | TRBV2 | TRBD2 | . | CASQGSGLAGRSSYEQYF | TGTGCCAGCCAGGGATCGGGACTAGCGGGGAGGAGCTCCTACGAGCAGTACTTC
TRBJ1-2 | TRBV12-3/TRBV12-4 | . | . | CASSRSGGPSGYTF | TGTGCCAGCAGCCGTTCGGGGGGCCCCAGCGGCTACACCTTC
TRBJ1-6 | TRBV12-3/TRBV12-4 | . | few | CASSFRGSPLHF | TGTGCCAGCAGTTTTCGGGGTTCACCCCTCCACTTT
TRBJ1-6 | TRBV28 | TRBD1 | . | CASSGPGQVNF | TGTGCCAGCAGTGGTCCGGGACAGGTGAACTTT
TRBJ2-7 | TRBV20-1 | . | once | CSARFFGNYEQYF | TGCAGTGCTAGGTTTTTCGGCAACTACGAGCAGTACTTC
TRBJ1-2 | TRBV5-4 | . | . | CASSLAERHYGYTF | TGTGCCAGCAGCTTGGCGGAAAGGCACTATGGCTACACCTTC
TRBJ2-1 | TRBV11-3 | TRBD2 | once | CVSGRENYNEQFF | TGTGTCAGCGGGCGGGAGAACTACAATGAGCAGTTCTTC
TRBJ2-1 | TRBV19 | . | . | CASRLDRGAYNEQFF | TGTGCCAGTAGGTTAGACCGAGGGGCCTACAATGAGCAGTTCTTC
TRBJ2-1 | TRBV6-2/TRBV6-3 | . | . | CASSYTGERYNEQFF | TGTGCCAGCAGTTACACGGGGGAGAGGTACAATGAGCAGTTCTTC
TRBJ1-1 | TRBV5-1 | . | many | CASSLNQVLGTEAFF | TGCGCCAGCAGCTTGAACCAGGTCTTGGGCACTGAAGCTTTCTTT
TRBJ2-3 | TRBV3-1 | . | . | CASSQGLGTDTQYF | TGTGCCAGCAGCCAGGGTCTAGGCACAGATACGCAGTATTTT
TRBJ2-3 | TRBV18 | TRBD2 | . | CASSPSTSGVTDTQYF | TGTGCCAGCTCACCAAGTACTAGCGGGGTAACAGATACGCAGTATTTT
TRBJ2-1 | TRBV10-2 | TRBD2 | . | CASRLAGVGNEQFF | TGCGCCAGCCGGCTAGCGGGAGTGGGGAATGAGCAGTTCTTC
TRBJ1-6 | TRBV6-1 | . | few | CASSEIIRLDSPLHF | TGTGCCAGCAGTGAAATAATTAGGTTGGACTCACCCCTCCACTTT
TRBJ1-2 | TRBV11-3 | . | . | CASSLSGDTNYGYTF | TGTGCCAGCAGCTTATCGGGAGACACTAACTATGGCTACACCTTC
TRBJ2-7 | TRBV6-7 | . | . | CASTLPAGVAYEQYF | TGTGCCAGCACCCTCCCGGCAGGGGTGGCCTACGAGCAGTACTTC
TRBJ1-5 | TRBV6-1 | TRBD1 | medium-sized | CASTRTGGFASNQPQHF | TGTGCCAGCACCCGGACAGGGGGCTTTGCTAGCAATCAGCCCCAGCATTTT
TRBJ1-2 | TRBV7-2 | . | many | CASSLTVDYGYTF | TGTGCCAGCAGCTTAACAGTGGACTATGGCTACACCTTC
TRBJ2-2 | TRBV5-6 | . | . | CASSPGGGNTGELFF | TGTGCCAGCAGCCCAGGGGGGGGCAACACCGGGGAGCTGTTTTTT
TRBJ1-6 | TRBV4-2 | TRBD1 | . | CASSQPPDRFLHF | TGTGCCAGCAGCCAACCACCGGACAGGTTCCTCCACTTT
TRBJ2-1 | TRBV7-2 | TRBD2 | medium-sized | CASSRGLAGSGNEQFF | TGTGCCAGCAGCAGGGGACTAGCGGGATCCGGAAATGAGCAGTTCTTC
TRBJ2-7 | TRBV7-3 | TRBD1 | . | CASSLTGGSEQYF | TGTGCCAGCAGCTTAACAGGGGGCAGCGAGCAGTACTTC